This T cell receptor beta chain was captured in a study of response to subunit inactivated influenza vaccine. TCRdb reprocessed the RT-PCR reads via MiXCR and lists one record per CDR3 protein. The sample carries about 800,000 distinct CDR3 sequences, over 20% recorded once. This clonotype was recorded at least ten times. Its target is unknown. A read error may produce the germline difference seen at one junction end. Regarding the study as a whole: The authors suggested that few new T cells are recruited per seasonal influenza vaccination.

Germline V gene sequence: CDR1 LGHNA, CDR2 YNFKEQ. The CDR3 is made up of 14 amino acids. Sequenced material: PBMCs from blood, taken 5 days after vaccination. The clonotype comes from a man aged 45-65 years who received an inactivated influenza vaccine. This chain joins TRBV4-2 and TRBJ1-1; the D is unclear. CDR3 in amino acids: CASSQVRGGTEAFF. For the CDR3, the DNA is TGCGCCAGCAGCCAAGTACGGGGAGGCACTGAAGCTTTCTTT.